This T cell receptor (beta chain) is drawn from a study of T cells in Graves' hyperthyroidism and ophthalmopathy. In this sample, this clonotype turned up once. No antigen is known for it. Per the germline V gene, CDR1 is SGHTA and CDR2 is FQGNSA. The ends lost 1 base at V and 0 bases at J; junction bases unmatched: 0. This CDR3 is 15 amino acids long. Study outcomes and limitations: Ophthalmopathy onset followed model prediction by a median approximately 6.2 months. Patients with ophthalmopathy were separated from those with stable hyperthyroidism by a 13 V-J model. In blood, most of the thyroid clonotypes expanded above 0.001 were also present.

TCR beta CDR3 sequences were amplified from RNA transcripts. The TCR CDR3 was amplified in a first-round RT-PCR using the HTBI primer set. Each CDR3 protein gets one entry after TCRdb re-called the multiplex PCR reads with MiXCR. Seen here are about 400,000 distinct CDR3 sequences, around 15% observed once, and the top ten hold approximately 5.3%. PBMCs were derived from 9.5 to 10 ml fresh peripheral blood. Sequenced material: blood. V usage is TRBV7-2 and J usage is TRBJ2-5, with 9 bases fitting TRBD2. The clonotype was recovered from a woman aged 18-35 years with Graves' hyperthyroidism. CDR3 sequence reads: CASSLGGRDQETQYF. Written as DNA, the CDR3 is TGTGCCAGCAGCTTAGGCGGGAGGGACCAAGAGACCCAGTACTTC.